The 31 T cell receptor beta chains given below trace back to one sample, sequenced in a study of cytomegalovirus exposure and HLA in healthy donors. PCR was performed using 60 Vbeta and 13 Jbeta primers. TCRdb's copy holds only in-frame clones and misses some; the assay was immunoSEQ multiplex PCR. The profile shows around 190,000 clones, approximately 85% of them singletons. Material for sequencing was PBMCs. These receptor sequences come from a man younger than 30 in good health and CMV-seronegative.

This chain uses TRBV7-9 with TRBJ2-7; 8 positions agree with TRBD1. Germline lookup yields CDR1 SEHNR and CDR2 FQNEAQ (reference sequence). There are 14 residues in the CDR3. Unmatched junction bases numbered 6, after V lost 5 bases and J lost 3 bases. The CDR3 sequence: CASSPQTGGYEQYF. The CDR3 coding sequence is TGTGCCAGCAGCCCCCAAACAGGGGGCTACGAGCAGTACTTC.

The CDR3 DNA is TGTGCCAGCAGCTTAGCGCTTCGGGCTCTAGCGGGGGACTCCTACGAGCAGTACTTC. This sequence encodes CASSLALRALAGDSYEQYF. V usage is TRBV7-2 and J usage is TRBJ2-7, with 10 bases that match TRBD2. The CDR3 covers 19 residues. Germline V lookup: CDR1 SGHTA, CDR2 FQGNSA. J was trimmed by 0 bases and V by 0 bases; bases with no gene match: 11.

The CDR3 DNA reads as TGTGCCAGCAGCGACGGGACAGGATCCAATGAGCAGTTCTTC. This sequence encodes CASSDGTGSNEQFF. The chain has TRBV7-2 and TRBJ2-1, with 8 bases fitting TRBD1. CDR1 and CDR2 (germline): SGHTA, FQGNSA. The CDR3 has 14 residues. Trimming removed 5 bases from V and 6 bases from J; junction bases left unmatched: 6.

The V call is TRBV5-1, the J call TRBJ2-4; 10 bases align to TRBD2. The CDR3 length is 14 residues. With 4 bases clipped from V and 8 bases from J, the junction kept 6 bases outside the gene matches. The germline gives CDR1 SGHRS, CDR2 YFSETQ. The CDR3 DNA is TGCGCCAGCAGCCCTAGCGGGAGAGAGGACATTCAGTACTTC. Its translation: CASSPSGREDIQYF.

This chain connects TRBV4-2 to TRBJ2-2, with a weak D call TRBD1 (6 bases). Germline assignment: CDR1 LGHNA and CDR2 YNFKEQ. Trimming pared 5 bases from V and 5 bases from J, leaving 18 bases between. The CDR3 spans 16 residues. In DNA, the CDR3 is TGTGCCAGCAGCTTATACCGGGACACGCTTACCGGGGAGCTGTTTTTT. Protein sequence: CASSLYRDTLTGELFF.

This CDR3 reads CASSQAVRGGYEQYF. The CDR3, as DNA: TGCGCCAGCAGCCAAGCGGTGCGGGGGGGCTACGAGCAGTACTTC. The chain is built from TRBV4-1 and TRBJ2-7; 9 bases match TRBD2. The CDR3 covers 15 residues. Germline V gene data show CDR1 as MGHRA and CDR2 as YSYEKL. Losses at the gene ends were 1 base for V and 3 bases for J; bases not matched to a gene: 4.

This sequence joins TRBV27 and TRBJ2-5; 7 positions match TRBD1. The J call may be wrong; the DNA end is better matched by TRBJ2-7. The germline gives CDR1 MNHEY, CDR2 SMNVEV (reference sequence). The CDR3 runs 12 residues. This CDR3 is CASSLRQGEQYF. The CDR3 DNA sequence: TGTGCCAGCAGTCTTCGACAGGGCGAGCAGTACTTC.

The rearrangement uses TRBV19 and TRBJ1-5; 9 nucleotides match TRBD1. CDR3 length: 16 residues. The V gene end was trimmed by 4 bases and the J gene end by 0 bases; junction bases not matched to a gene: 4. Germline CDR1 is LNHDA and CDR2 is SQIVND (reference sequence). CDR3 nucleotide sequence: TGTGCCAGTAGTAAGGGACAGGGATTTAGCAATCAGCCCCAGCATTTT. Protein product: CASSKGQGFSNQPQHF.

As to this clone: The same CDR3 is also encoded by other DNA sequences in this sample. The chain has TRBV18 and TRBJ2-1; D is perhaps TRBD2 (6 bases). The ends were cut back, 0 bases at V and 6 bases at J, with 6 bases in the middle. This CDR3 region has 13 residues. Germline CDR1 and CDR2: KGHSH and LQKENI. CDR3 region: CASSPPGGNEQFF. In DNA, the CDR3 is TGTGCCAGCTCACCACCGGGGGGCAATGAGCAGTTCTTC. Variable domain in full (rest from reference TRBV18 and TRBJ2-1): NAGVMQNPRHLVRRRGQEARLRCSPMKGHSHVYWYRQLPEEGLKFMVYLQKENIIDESGMPKERFSAEFPKEGPSILRIQQVVRGDSAAYFCASSPPGGNEQFFGPGTRLTVL.

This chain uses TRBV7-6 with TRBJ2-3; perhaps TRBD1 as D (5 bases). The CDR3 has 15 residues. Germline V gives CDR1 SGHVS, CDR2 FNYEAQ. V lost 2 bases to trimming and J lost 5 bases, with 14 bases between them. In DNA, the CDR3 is TGTGCCAGCAGCTTAACCTTCCAGGGAAAAGATACGCAGTATTTT. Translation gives CASSLTFQGKDTQYF.

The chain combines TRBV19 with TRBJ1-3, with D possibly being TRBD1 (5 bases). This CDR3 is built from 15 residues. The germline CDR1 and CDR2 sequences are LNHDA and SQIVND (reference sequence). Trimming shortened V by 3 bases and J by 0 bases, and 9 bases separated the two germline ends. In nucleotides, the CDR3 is TGTGCCAGTAGTATCCGACAGTTCTCTGGAAACACCATATATTTT. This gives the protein CASSIRQFSGNTIYF.

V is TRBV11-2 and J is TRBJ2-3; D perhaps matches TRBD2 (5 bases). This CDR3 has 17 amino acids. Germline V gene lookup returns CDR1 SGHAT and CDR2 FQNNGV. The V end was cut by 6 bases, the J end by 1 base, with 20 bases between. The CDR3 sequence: CASSPGVGWGGTDTQYF. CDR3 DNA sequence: TGTGCCAGCAGTCCCGGGGTAGGGTGGGGTGGCACAGATACGCAGTATTTT.

Here the CDR3 reads CASSSRNYGYTF. CDR3 sequence (DNA): TGTGCCAGCAGTTCACGGAACTATGGCTACACCTTC. The J gene is TRBJ1-2, the V gene TRBV2; D not resolved. The length of the CDR3 is 12 residues. The germline V gene has CDR1 SNHLY and CDR2 FYNNEI. V lost 5 bases, J lost 2 bases, and 6 bases lay in between.

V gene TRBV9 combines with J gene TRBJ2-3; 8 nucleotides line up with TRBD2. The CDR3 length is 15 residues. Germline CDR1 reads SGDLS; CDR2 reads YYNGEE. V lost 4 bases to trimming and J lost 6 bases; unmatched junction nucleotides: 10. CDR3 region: CASSPTTGGLDTQYF. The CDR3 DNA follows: TGTGCCAGCAGCCCCACTACGGGGGGGCTGGATACGCAGTATTTT.

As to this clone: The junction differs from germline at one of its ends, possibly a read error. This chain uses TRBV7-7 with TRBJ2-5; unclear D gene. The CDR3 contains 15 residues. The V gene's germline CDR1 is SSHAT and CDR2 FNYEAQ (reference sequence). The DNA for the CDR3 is TGTGCTAGCAGCTTACTGCCCGGGTCCCAAGAGACCCAGTACTTC. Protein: CASSLLPGSQETQYF.

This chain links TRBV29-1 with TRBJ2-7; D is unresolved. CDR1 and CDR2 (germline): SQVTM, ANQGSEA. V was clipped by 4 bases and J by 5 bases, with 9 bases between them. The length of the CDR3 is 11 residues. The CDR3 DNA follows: TGCAGCGTTGCCCCAGGCCACGAGCAGTACTTC. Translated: CSVAPGHEQYF.

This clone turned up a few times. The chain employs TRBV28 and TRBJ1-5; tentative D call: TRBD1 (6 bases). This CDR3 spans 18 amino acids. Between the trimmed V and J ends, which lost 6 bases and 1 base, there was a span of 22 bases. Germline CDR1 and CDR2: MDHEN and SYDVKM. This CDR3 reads CASRTGRWGGGSNQPQHF. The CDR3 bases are TGTGCCAGCAGGACCGGACGTTGGGGAGGGGGGAGCAATCAGCCCCAGCATTTT.

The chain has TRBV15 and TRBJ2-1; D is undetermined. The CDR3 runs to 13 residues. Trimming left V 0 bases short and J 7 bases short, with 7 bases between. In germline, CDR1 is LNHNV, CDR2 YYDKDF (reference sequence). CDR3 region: CATSRDPLNEQFF. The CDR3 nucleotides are TGTGCCACCAGCAGAGATCCCCTTAATGAGCAGTTCTTC.

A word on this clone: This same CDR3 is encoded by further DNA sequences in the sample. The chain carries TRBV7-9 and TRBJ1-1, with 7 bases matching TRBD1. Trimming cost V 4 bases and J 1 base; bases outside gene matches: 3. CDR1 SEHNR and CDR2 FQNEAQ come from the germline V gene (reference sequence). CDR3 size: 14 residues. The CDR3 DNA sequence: TGTGCCAGCAGCTCCCGGGACAGGAACACTGAAGCTTTCTTT. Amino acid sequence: CASSSRDRNTEAFF.

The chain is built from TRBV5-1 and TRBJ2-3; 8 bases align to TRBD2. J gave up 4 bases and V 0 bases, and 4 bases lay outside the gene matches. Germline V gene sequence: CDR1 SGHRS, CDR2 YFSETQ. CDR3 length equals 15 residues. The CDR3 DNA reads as TGCGCCAGCAGCTTGGTGGCGGGGGGCCCAGATACGCAGTATTTT. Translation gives CASSLVAGGPDTQYF.

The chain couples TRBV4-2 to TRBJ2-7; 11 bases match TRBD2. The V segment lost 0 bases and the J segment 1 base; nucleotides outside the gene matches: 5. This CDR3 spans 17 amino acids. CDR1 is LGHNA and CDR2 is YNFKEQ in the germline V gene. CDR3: CASSQEPGLADSYEQYF. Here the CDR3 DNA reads TGTGCCAGCAGCCAAGAACCGGGACTAGCGGATTCCTACGAGCAGTACTTC.

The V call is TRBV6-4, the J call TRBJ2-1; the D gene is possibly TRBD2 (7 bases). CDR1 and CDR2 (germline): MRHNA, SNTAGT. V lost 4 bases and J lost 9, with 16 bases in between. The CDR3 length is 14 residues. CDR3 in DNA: TGTGCCAGCAGTGTAGAGGGGGGGCCGCGTGAGCAGTTCTTC. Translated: CASSVEGGPREQFF.

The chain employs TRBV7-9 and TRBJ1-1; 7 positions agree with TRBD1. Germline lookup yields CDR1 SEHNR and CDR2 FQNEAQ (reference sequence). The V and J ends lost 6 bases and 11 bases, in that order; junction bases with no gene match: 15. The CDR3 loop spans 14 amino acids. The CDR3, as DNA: TGTGCCAGCAGTCCTGACAGGGCGCGGAATGAGGCTTTCTTT. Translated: CASSPDRARNEAFF.

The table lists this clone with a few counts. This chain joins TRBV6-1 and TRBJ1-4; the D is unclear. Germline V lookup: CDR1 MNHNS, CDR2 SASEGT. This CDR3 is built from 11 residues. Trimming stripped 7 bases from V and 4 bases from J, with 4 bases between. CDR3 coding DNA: TGTGCCAGCACCATTAATGAAAAACTGTTTTTT. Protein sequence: CASTINEKLFF.

The CDR3 DNA reads as TGTGCCAGCAGTTCGTATCGGGGCATAGCGGGTAATGAAAAACTGTTTTTT. Protein product: CASSSYRGIAGNEKLFF. J is TRBJ1-4 and V is TRBV27, with D tentatively TRBD1 (5 bases). This CDR3 contains 17 residues. V was cut by 4 bases and J by 4 bases, with 19 bases left in between. From germline, CDR1 is MNHEY and CDR2 SMNVEV (reference sequence).

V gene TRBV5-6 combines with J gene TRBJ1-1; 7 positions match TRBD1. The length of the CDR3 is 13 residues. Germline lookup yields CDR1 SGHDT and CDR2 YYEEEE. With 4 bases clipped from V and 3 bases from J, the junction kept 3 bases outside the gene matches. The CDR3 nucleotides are TGTGCCAGCAGCATGACAGGGTACACTGAAGCTTTCTTT. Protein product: CASSMTGYTEAFF.

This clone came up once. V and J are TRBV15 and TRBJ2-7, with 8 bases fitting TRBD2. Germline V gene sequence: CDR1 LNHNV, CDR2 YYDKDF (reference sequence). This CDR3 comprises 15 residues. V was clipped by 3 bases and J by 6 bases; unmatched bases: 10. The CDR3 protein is CATSRGGGYQSEQYF. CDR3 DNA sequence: TGTGCCACCAGCAGGGGCGGGGGGTATCAGTCCGAGCAGTACTTC.

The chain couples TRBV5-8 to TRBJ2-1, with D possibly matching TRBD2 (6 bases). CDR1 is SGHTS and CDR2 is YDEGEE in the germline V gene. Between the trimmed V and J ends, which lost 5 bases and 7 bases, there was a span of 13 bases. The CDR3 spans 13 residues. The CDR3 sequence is CASRWGVWNEQFF. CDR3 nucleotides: TGTGCCAGCAGATGGGGGGTATGGAATGAGCAGTTCTTC.

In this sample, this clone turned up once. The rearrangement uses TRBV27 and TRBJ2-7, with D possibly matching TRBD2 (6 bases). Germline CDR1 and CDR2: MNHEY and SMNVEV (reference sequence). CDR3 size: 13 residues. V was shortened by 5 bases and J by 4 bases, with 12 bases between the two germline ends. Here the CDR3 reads CASSERRAYEQYF. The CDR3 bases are TGTGCCAGCAGTGAGAGGAGGGCGTACGAGCAGTACTTC.

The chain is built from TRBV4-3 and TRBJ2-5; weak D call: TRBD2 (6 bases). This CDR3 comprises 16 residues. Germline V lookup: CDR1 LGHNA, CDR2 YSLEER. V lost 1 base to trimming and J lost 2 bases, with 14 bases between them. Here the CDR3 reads CASSQGPRGFQETQYF. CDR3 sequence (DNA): TGCGCCAGCAGCCAAGGCCCCCGGGGGTTTCAAGAGACCCAGTACTTC.

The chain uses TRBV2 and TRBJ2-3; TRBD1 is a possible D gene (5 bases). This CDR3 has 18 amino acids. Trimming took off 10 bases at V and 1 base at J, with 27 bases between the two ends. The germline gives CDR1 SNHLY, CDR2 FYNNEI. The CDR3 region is CATSMEKTRAAGTDTQYF. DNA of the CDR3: TGTGCCACCTCGATGGAAAAGACCAGGGCGGCTGGCACAGATACGCAGTATTTT.